Given below is one TCR beta chain in context. Its antigen remains unidentified. The sample is drawn from a study of cytomegalovirus exposure and HLA in healthy donors. General study findings and limits: About 150 TCR beta chains were listed as cytomegalovirus-associated. TCR sequences were mostly rare, though some public TCRs occurred in many donors. Clusters of TCRs from the first cohort tended to co-occur in the roughly 120 validation repertoires (as a later analysis found). Cytomegalovirus status was reportedly diagnosed by the classifier with high specificity and sensitivity.

Trimming removed 4 bases from V and 7 bases from J, with 18 bases in between. Germline values: CDR1 SGHDT, CDR2 YYEEEE. CDR3 length: 15 amino acids. Measured with immunoSEQ multiplex PCR; TCRdb has only the in-frame clones, and not every one. The sample includes 140,000 to 150,000 clones, roughly 92% of them seen just once. This TCR came from a man aged 18 to 29 in good health and CMV-seronegative. Material for sequencing was PBMCs. The V and J genes are TRBV5-6 and TRBJ2-1, with D perhaps matching TRBD2 (7 bases). The CDR3 coding sequence is TGTGCCAGCAGCGATGGTTTCGGGGGGCTAAATGAGCAGTTCTTC. It codes for CASSDGFGGLNEQFF.